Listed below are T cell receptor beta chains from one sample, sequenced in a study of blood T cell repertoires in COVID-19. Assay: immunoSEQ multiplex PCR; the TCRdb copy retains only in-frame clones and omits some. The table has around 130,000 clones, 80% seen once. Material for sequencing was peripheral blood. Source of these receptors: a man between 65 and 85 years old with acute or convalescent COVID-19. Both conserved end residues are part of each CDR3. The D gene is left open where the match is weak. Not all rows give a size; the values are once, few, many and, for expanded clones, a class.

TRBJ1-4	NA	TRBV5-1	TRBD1	CASSLEQGVIEEKLFF	TGCGCCAGCAGCTTGGAGCAGGGGGTAATCGAAGAAAAACTGTTTTTT
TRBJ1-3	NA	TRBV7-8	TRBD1	CASSQGQGNPGNTIYF	TGTGCCAGCAGCCAGGGACAGGGAAACCCTGGAAACACCATATATTTT
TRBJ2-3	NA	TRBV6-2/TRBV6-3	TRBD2	CASSYGTSGGPGQETQYF	TGTGCCAGCAGTTACGGGACTAGCGGGGGGCCTGGTCAGGAAACGCAGTATTTT
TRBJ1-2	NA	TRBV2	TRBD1	CASSPGGYGYTF	TGTGCCAGCAGTCCAGGGGGCTATGGCTACACCTTC
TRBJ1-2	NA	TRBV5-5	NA	CASSLGQNYGYTF	TGTGCCAGCAGCTTGGGACAAAACTATGGCTACACCTTC
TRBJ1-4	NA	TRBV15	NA	CATSRSLNEKLFF	TGTGCCACTTCGCGATCCCTAAATGAAAAACTGTTTTTT
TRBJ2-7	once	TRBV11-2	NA	CASSLLGTTYEQYF	TGTGCCAGCAGCTTACTCGGGACAACTTACGAGCAGTACTTC
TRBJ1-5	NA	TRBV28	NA	CASSLLTGRRSNQPQHF	TGTGCCAGCAGTCTCCTCACAGGGAGAAGGAGCAATCAGCCCCAGCATTTT
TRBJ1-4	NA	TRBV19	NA	CASSIGGQGASEKLFF	TGTGCCAGTAGTATAGGAGGTCAGGGTGCGAGTGAAAAACTGTTTTTT
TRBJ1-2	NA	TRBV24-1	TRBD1	CATGTANYGYTF	TGTGCCACCGGGACAGCGAACTATGGCTACACCTTC
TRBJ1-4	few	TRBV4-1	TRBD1	CASSQESGDRGWEKLFF	TGCGCCAGCAGCCAAGAAAGCGGGGACAGGGGGTGGGAAAAACTGTTTTTT
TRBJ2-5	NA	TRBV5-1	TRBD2	CASIARAGGPETQYF	TGCGCCAGCATCGCTCGAGCGGGGGGGCCAGAGACCCAGTACTTC
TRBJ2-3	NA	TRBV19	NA	CASGDFTDTQYF	TGTGCCAGTGGGGACTTCACAGATACGCAGTATTTT
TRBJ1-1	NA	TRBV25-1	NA	CASSEQNDRLAFF	TGTGCCAGCAGTGAACAGAACGACAGACTAGCTTTCTTT
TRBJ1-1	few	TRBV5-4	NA	CASSLGRGTVNTEAFF	TGTGCCAGCAGCTTGGGTCGGGGGACGGTGAACACTGAAGCTTTCTTT
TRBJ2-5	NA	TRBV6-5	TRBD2	CASSPGLAETQYF	TGTGCCAGCAGTCCGGGACTAGCGGAGACCCAGTACTTC
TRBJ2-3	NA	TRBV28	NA	CASSLRLRFSTDTQYF	TGTGCCAGCAGTTTAAGACTTCGGTTTAGCACAGATACGCAGTATTTT
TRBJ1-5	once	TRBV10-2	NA	CASRTGNQPQHF	TGCGCCAGCAGGACAGGAAATCAGCCCCAGCATTTT
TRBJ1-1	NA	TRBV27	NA	CASRRWERTKGTEAFF	TGTGCCAGCAGACGGTGGGAAAGGACGAAGGGGACTGAAGCTTTCTTT
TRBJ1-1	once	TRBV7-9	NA	CASCWAGGGTEAFF	TGTGCCAGCTGTTGGGCGGGGGGGGGCACTGAAGCTTTCTTT
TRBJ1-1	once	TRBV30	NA	CAWSMTGRYTEAFF	TGTGCCTGGTCTATGACAGGCCGTTACACTGAAGCTTTCTTT
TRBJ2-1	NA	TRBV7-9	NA	CASSLPNFNEQFF	TGTGCCAGCAGCTTACCCAACTTCAATGAGCAGTTCTTC
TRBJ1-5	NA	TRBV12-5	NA	CASGLEQWGENQPQHF	TGTGCTAGTGGTTTGGAACAATGGGGGGAAAATCAGCCCCAGCATTTT
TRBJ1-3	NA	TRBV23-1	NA	CASSQSTGSSGNTIYF	TGCGCCAGCAGTCAATCGACGGGTAGCTCTGGAAACACCATATATTTT
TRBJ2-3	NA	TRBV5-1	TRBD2	CASSFPAGTDTQYF	TGCGCCAGCAGCTTCCCAGCGGGGACAGATACGCAGTATTTT
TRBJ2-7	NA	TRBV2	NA	CASRGVGLDEQYF	TGTGCCAGCAGAGGGGTGGGATTGGACGAGCAGTACTTC
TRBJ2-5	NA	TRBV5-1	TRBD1	CASSLRTGRETQYF	TGCGCCAGCAGCCTCCGGACAGGGAGAGAGACCCAGTACTTC
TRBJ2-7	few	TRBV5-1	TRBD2	CASSLAGRKSYEQYF	TGCGCCAGCAGCTTAGCGGGACGTAAGTCCTACGAGCAGTACTTC
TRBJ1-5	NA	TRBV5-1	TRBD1	CASSEGQGSNQPQHF	TGCGCCAGCAGCGAGGGACAGGGGTCCAATCAGCCCCAGCATTTT
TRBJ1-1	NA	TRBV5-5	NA	CASSLVRGNTEAFF	TGTGCCAGCAGCTTGGTTAGGGGGAACACTGAAGCTTTCTTT
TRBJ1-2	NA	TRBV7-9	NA	CASSPRTGYYGYTF	TGTGCCAGCAGCCCCAGGACGGGATATTATGGCTACACCTTC
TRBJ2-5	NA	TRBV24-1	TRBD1	CATSDRDRQETQYF	TGTGCCACCAGTGACCGGGACAGACAAGAGACCCAGTACTTC
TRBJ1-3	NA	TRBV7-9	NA	CASSPDRLNGNTIYF	TGTGCCAGCAGCCCCGACAGGCTGAATGGAAACACCATATATTTT
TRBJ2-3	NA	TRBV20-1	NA	CSASASQDTQYF	TGCAGTGCTAGTGCTAGCCAAGATACGCAGTATTTT